The T cell receptor beta chain described here comes from a study of monozygotic twins with inflammatory bowel disease. The CDR3 sequence is 14 residues long. Germline V CDR1 and CDR2: ENHRY, SYGVKD. TCRdb re-called the 5' RACE reads and shows each CDR3 protein once, DNA omitted. The sample table sets out approximately 380,000 distinct CDR3 sequences. Material: blood. The chain is built from TRBV10-3 and TRBJ1-6; without DNA, the TCRdb call of TRBD1 cannot be checked. The sequence derives from a human donor with ulcerative colitis or Crohn's disease, or a healthy co-twin of an affected twin (not recorded which). The CDR3 protein is CAISETGTASPLHF.